The T cell receptor delta chain under discussion was sequenced for a study of γδ T cells in repeated Plasmodium falciparum infection. Study-wide background: Four controlled malaria infections with P. falciparum NF54 spanned 644 days. Malian samples came from no-transmission periods or across acute febrile malaria episodes.

This clone was counted many times. Its antigen remains unknown. The translation of this DNA and the TCRdb protein of a much larger clone differ at residue 5, probably owing to a read error; the protein shown here is translated from the DNA. TCRdb called clones from the multiplex PCR reads again using CATT. This table holds around 46,000 delta-chain clones, 1.6% found once. Vgamma9/Vdelta2+ and Vdelta2-negative gammadelta T cells were flow-sorted from PBMC for bulk sequencing. General study findings and limits: Over time and infection, Vgamma9/Vdelta2+ repertoires remained highly stable and polyclonal.

The ends were cut back, 5 bases at V and 2 bases at J, with 15 bases in the middle. The germline gives CDR1 TSWWSYY, CDR2 QGS. CDR3 size: 15 residues. The sample taken for sequencing was gamma-delta T cells from blood. The gene calls are TRDV1 and TRDJ1; D ambiguous. The receptor's source is a pool of human donors (malaria-infected and uninfected, not separated). CDR3 sequence: CALGKRVLATDKLIF. The CDR3, as DNA: TGTGCTCTTGGGAAAAGGGTGCTGGCAACCGATAAACTCATCTTT.